The text below deals with one T cell receptor (beta chain). Healthy Caucasian individuals from Russia aged roughly 6 to 90 served as donors. The data are from a study of blood T cells in healthy people across ages. A second PCR of 7 to 11 cycles used a sample-barcoded 5' primer and a J-beta primer mix. Through a template-switch adaptor with 12 random nucleotides, each cDNA molecule received a tag. TCRdb analysed the 5' RACE reads with MiXCR anew, one entry per CDR3 protein. The repertoire holds about 1.6 million distinct CDR3 sequences, about 31% seen once, with about 11% in the top ten. This CDR3 has 16 residues. Germline lookup yields CDR1 MGHRA and CDR2 YSYEKL. Trimming pared 0 bases from V and 1 base from J, leaving 12 bases between.

Sequences were obtained from blood. This sequence was found in a woman in her 30s in good health. The chain joins TRBV4-1 to TRBJ1-2, with D possibly TRBD1 on 6 matching bases. Here the CDR3 DNA reads TGCGCCAGCAGCCAAGATCCACAGGGCCATAACTATGGCTACACCTTC. This gives the protein CASSQDPQGHNYGYTF.